The entry that follows covers one TCR beta chain sequence. Indicated time point: patch test 1, 2 weeks after DPC sensitization. The treatment denotes: therapeutic diphenylcyclopropenone sensitization with weekly scalp DPC. Extraction of total RNA was performed on unfractionated whole blood. These data come from a study of human T cells and chemical hapten exposure. Study as a whole: The cohort included alopecia areata under or over 50% scalp, totalis and universalis.

TCRdb re-analysed the RACE reads in MiXCR, keeping a single row per CDR3 protein. The sample records 80,000 to 100,000 distinct CDR3 sequences, 9.5% to 15% being singletons. The CDR3 has 13 residues. Germline-derived CDR1 and CDR2 are MDHEN and SYDVKM. Trimming removed 3 bases at V and 6 bases at J, with 11 bases between. The material was whole blood, obtained in connection with sensitization to the hapten diphenylcyclopropenone (DPC). The receptor was derived from a woman aged 40 to 50 with alopecia areata. Some clones in this sample may be carry-over from other donors' samples. This chain connects TRBV28 to TRBJ1-1; no reliable D call. The CDR3, as DNA: TGTGCCAGCAGTTTTCGCACCCCCGCTGAAGCTTTCTTT. This codes for CASSFRTPAEAFF.